The sequence of this T cell receptor (beta chain) was determined in a study of Graves' ophthalmopathy and Graves' hyperthyroidism. Points from the study as a whole: Classification of ophthalmopathy versus stable hyperthyroidism by a 13-signature model yielded 85% to 90% sensitivity and about 81% specificity.

Between the trimmed V and J ends, which lost 3 bases and 5 bases, there was a span of 7 bases. Germline V gene lookup returns CDR1 MDHEN and CDR2 SYDVKM. The CDR3 has 13 residues. Amplification from RNA transcripts yielded the TCR beta CDR3 regions. Second-round multiplex PCR came after a first-round RT-PCR that employed HTBI primers. TCRdb passed the multiplex PCR reads through MiXCR, listing each CDR3 protein once. Of roughly 420,000 distinct CDR3 sequences listed, roughly 20% are singletons. This clonotype was counted many times. Its antigen is unidentified. The TCR sequence derives from a woman between 18 and 30 years old with stable Graves' hyperthyroidism. Sequenced input: peripheral blood. This chain uses TRBV28 with TRBJ2-2; D might be TRBD1 or TRBD2, each matching 5 bases. In DNA form, the CDR3 reads TGTGCCAGCAGTTTCGGGACGACCGGGGAGCTGTTTTTT. Translation: CASSFGTTGELFF.